The 8 T cell receptor beta chains listed next were all sequenced from one sample in a study of blood T cell repertoires in COVID-19. The assay was immunoSEQ multiplex PCR, and TCRdb's table has in-frame clones only and misses some. Counted here are 25,000 to 35,000 clones, around 87% occurring once; the ten biggest clones make up about 12%. Sequenced material: peripheral blood. The receptors come from a human donor in a cohort sampled during active COVID-19. The donor label of this sample is uncertain.

V and J are TRBV5-4 and TRBJ2-3, with TRBD1 identical over 8 bases. The CDR3 covers 14 residues. CDR1 is SGHNT and CDR2 is YYREEE in the germline V gene (reference sequence). J gave up 4 bases and V 4 bases, and 5 bases lay outside the gene matches. This CDR3 is CASSKDRASDTQYF. The CDR3 DNA sequence: TGTGCCAGCAGCAAGGACAGGGCCTCAGATACGCAGTATTTT.

The rearrangement links TRBV28 to TRBJ2-5; 11 positions agree with TRBD2. The germline V gene encodes CDR1 MDHEN and CDR2 SYDVKM. Trimming at V came to 2 bases and at J to 5 bases, leaving 4 bases not matched to a gene. This CDR3 region has 15 residues. CDR3 DNA: TGTGCCAGCAGTTTACTAGCGGGAGGTGGGGAGACCCAGTACTTC. Its translation is CASSLLAGGGETQYF.

The chain couples TRBV30 to TRBJ1-6, with unresolved D. This CDR3 comprises 11 residues. Trimming removed 3 bases at V and 9 bases at J, with 6 bases between. The germline V gene encodes CDR1 GTSNPN and CDR2 SVGIG (reference sequence). CDR3 coding DNA: TGTGCCTGGAGCCGAGGTTCACCCCTCCACTTT. Its protein is CAWSRGSPLHF. Together with reference TRBV30 and TRBJ1-6, the CDR3 gives the full variable domain: SQTIHQWPATLVQPVGSPLSLECTVEGTSNPNLYWYRQAAGRGLQLLFYSVGIGQISSEVPQNLSASRPQDRQFILSSKKLLLSDSGFYLCAWSRGSPLHFGNGTRLTVT.

This chain connects TRBV12-3 or TRBV12-4 to TRBJ1-1, with D possibly matching TRBD1 (5 bases). Deletions cut 9 bases from V and 4 bases from J, with 15 bases between. This CDR3 contains 13 residues. The CDR3 loop is CASSRGEGTEAFF. DNA of the CDR3: TGTGCCAGTAGCCGGGGGGAGGGCACTGAAGCTTTCTTT.

J is TRBJ1-1 and V is TRBV9, with 9 bases that match TRBD1. The CDR3 covers 15 residues. The germline gives CDR1 SGDLS, CDR2 YYNGEE. J lost 6 bases, V lost 4 bases, and 10 bases had no gene match. Here the CDR3 reads CASSLQGATNSEAFF. The CDR3 bases are TGTGCCAGCAGCCTACAGGGGGCCACAAATTCTGAAGCTTTCTTT.

A single count supports this clone. J is TRBJ2-1 and V is TRBV27, with 10 positions matching TRBD2. CDR3 length: 15 residues. CDR1 and CDR2 (germline): MNHEY, SMNVEV (reference sequence). Trimming removed 7 bases from V and 8 bases from J; junction bases left unmatched: 11. CDR3 protein: CASTQVSGRGDEQFF. In DNA, the CDR3 is TGTGCCAGCACCCAGGTAAGCGGGAGGGGGGATGAGCAGTTCTTC.

CDR3 sequence reads: CASSIDRANQPQHF. CDR3 bases: TGTGCCAGTAGTATTGACAGGGCCAATCAGCCCCAGCATTTT. The chain combines TRBV19 with TRBJ1-5; 7 bases agree with TRBD1. Germline V lookup: CDR1 LNHDA, CDR2 SQIVND (reference sequence). V lost 3 bases, J lost 3 bases, and 2 bases stayed unmatched. The CDR3 is 14 residues long.

The CDR3 loop is CASRAAVRGAFF. In DNA form, the CDR3 reads TGTGCCAGCAGAGCAGCTGTCCGGGGAGCTTTCTTT. The chain couples TRBV11-2 to TRBJ1-1; the D is unclear. The germline CDR1 and CDR2 sequences are SGHAT and FQNNGV. This CDR3 spans 12 amino acids. The V and J ends lost 6 bases and 10 bases respectively, with 15 bases between them.